This record covers a single T cell receptor beta chain. As yet, its antigen is unknown. This entry belongs to a study of response to subunit inactivated influenza vaccine. The CDR3 has 18 residues. Study findings and constraints: Authors suggested each seasonal influenza vaccination recruits few new T cells.

TCRdb redid the calling of the RT-PCR reads with MiXCR, one entry per CDR3 protein. The profile shows about 500,000 distinct CDR3 sequences, more than 15% of them singletons. The chain carries TRBV21-1 and TRBJ1-2. TRBV21-1 is marked as a pseudogene. Sequencing used CD4+ T cells sorted from PBMCs, obtained approximately 25 months after vaccination. This sequence originates from a man between 50 and 70 years old who received an inactivated influenza vaccine. CDR3 sequence: CASSNTLNRKEANYGYTF. For the CDR3, the DNA is TGTGCCAGCAGCAACACCCTAAACCGAAAAGAAGCTAACTATGGCTACACCTTC.